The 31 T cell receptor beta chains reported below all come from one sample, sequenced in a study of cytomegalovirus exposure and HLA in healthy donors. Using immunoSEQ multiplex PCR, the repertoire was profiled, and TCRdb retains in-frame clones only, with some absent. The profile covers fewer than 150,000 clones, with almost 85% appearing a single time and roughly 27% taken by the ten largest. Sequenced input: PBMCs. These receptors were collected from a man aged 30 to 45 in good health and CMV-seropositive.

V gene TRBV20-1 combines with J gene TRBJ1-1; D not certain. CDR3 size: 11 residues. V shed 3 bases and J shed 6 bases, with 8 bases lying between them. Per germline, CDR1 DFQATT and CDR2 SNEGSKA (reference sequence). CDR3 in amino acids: CSASMGAEAFF. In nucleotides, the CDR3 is TGCAGTGCTAGTATGGGCGCTGAAGCTTTCTTT.

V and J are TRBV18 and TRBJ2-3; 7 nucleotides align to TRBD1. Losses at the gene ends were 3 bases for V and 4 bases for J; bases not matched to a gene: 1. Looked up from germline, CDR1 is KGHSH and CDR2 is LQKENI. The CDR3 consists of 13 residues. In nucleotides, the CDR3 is TGTGCCAGCTCACCCACAGGGGCAGATACGCAGTATTTT. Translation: CASSPTGADTQYF.

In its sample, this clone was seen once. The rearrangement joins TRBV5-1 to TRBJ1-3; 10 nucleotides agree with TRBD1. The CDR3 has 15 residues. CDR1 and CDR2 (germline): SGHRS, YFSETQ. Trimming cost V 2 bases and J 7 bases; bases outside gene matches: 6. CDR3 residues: CASSFGTGDRNTIYF. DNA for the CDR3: TGCGCCAGCAGCTTCGGGACAGGGGATCGGAACACCATATATTTT.

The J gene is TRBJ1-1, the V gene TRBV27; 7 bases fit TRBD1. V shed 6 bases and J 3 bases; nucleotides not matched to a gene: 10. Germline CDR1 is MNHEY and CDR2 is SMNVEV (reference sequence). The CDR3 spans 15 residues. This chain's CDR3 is CASSPLTGADTEAFF. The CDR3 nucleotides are TGTGCCAGCAGCCCCCTAACAGGGGCTGACACTGAAGCTTTCTTT.

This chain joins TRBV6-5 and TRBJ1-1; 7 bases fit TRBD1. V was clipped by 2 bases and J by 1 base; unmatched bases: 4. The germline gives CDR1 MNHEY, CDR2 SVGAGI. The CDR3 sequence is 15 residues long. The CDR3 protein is CASSYRGQTNTEAFF. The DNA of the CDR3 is TGTGCCAGCAGTTACAGGGGACAGACGAACACTGAAGCTTTCTTT.

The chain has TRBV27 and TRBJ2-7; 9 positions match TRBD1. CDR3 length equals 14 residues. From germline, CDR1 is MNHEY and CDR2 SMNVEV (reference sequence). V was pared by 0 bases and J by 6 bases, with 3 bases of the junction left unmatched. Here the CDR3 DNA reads TGTGCCAGCAGTTTATCCGGGACAGGGACCGAGCAGTACTTC. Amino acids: CASSLSGTGTEQYF.

CDR3 loop: CASGTGGLDTQYF. As DNA, the CDR3 is TGTGCCAGCGGGACAGGGGGCTTGGATACGCAGTATTTT. V gene TRBV2 combines with J gene TRBJ2-3; TRBD1 agrees at 12 bases. The CDR3 spans 13 residues. Germline lookup yields CDR1 SNHLY and CDR2 FYNNEI. V lost 8 bases, J lost 6 bases, and 3 bases stayed unmatched.

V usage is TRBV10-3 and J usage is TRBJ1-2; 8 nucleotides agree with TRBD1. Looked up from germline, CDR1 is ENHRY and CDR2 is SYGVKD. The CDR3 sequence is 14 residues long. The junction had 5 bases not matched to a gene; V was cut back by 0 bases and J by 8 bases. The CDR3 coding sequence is TGTGCCATCAGTGAGTCCGGGACAGGTAACGGCTACACCTTC. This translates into CAISESGTGNGYTF.

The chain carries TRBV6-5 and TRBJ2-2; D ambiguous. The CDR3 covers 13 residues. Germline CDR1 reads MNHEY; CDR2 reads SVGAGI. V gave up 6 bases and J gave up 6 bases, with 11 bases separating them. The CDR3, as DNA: TGTGCCAGCAGGCGCGTGGGCGCCGGGGAGCTGTTTTTT. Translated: CASRRVGAGELFF.

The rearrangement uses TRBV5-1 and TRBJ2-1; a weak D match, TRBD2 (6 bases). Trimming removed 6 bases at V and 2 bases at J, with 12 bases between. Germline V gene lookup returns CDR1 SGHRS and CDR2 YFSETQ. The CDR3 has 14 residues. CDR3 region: CASTWDFPYNEQFF. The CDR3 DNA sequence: TGCGCCAGCACTTGGGACTTCCCCTACAATGAGCAGTTCTTC.

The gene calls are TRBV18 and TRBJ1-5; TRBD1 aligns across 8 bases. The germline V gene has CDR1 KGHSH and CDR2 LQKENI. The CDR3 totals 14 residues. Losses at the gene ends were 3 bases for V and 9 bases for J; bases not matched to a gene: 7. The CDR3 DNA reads TGTGCCAGCTCACCGGACAGGGCGAAGGGGCCCCAGCATTTT. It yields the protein CASSPDRAKGPQHF.

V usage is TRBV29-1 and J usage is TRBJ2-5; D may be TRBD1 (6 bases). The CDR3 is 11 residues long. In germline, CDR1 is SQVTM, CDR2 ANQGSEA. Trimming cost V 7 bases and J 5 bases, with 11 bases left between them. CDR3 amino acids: CSAEGDETQYF. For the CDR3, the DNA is TGCAGCGCCGAGGGGGACGAGACCCAGTACTTC.

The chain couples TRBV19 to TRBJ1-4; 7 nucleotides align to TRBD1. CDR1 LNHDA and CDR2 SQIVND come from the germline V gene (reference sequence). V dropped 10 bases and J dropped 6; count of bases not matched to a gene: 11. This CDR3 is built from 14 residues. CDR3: CATRGSGRHEKLFF. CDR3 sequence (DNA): TGTGCCACCAGGGGGAGTGGGAGGCATGAAAAACTGTTTTTT.

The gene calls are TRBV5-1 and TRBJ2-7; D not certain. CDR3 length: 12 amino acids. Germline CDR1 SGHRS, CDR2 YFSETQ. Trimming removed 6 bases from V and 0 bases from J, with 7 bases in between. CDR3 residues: CASMGTSYEQYF. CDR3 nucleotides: TGCGCCAGCATGGGCACCTCCTACGAGCAGTACTTC.

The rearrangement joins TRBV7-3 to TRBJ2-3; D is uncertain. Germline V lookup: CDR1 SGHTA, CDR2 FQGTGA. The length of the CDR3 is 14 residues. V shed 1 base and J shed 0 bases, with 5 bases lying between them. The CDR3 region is CASSLKASTDTQYF. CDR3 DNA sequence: TGTGCCAGCAGCTTAAAAGCCAGCACAGATACGCAGTATTTT.

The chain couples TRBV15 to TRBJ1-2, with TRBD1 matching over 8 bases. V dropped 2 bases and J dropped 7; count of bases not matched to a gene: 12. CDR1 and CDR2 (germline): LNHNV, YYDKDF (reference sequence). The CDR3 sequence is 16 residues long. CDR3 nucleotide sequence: TGTGCCACCAGCAGATTAATAACAGGGGGGAGAGGTGGCTACACCTTC. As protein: CATSRLITGGRGGYTF.

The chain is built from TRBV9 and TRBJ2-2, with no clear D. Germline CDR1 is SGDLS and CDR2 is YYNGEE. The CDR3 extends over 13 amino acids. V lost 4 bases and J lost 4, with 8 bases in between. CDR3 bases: TGTGCCAGCAGCCTATTCGGCACCGGGGAGCTGTTTTTT. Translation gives CASSLFGTGELFF.

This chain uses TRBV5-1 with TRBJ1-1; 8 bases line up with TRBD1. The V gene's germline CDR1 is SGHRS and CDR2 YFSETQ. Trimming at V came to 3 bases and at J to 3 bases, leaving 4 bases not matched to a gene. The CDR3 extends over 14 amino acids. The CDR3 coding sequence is TGCGCCAGCAGCTCAACAGGGGGGCACACTGAAGCTTTCTTT. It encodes CASSSTGGHTEAFF.

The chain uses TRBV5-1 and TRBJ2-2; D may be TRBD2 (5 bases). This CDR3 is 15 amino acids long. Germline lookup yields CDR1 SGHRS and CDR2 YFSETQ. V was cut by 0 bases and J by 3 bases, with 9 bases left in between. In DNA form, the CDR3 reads TGCGCCAGCAGCTTGGAGACTATCGACACCGGGGAGCTGTTTTTT. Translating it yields CASSLETIDTGELFF.

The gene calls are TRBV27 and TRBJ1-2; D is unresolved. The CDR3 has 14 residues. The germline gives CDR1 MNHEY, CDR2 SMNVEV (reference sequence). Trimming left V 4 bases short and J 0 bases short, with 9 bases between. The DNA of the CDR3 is TGTGCCAGCAGTTGGCGGGGTTCTAACTATGGCTACACCTTC. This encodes CASSWRGSNYGYTF.

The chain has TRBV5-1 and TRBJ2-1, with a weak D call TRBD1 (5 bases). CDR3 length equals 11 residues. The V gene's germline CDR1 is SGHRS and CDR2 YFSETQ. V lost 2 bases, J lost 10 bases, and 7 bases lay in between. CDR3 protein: CASSLGHEQFF. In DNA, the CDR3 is TGCGCCAGCAGCTTAGGACACGAGCAGTTCTTC. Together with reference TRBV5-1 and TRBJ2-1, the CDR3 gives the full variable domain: KAGVTQTPRYLIKTRGQQVTLSCSPISGHRSVSWYQQTPGQGLQFLFEYFSETQRNKGNFPGRFSGRQFSNSRSEMNVSTLELGDSALYLCASSLGHEQFFGPGTRLTVL.

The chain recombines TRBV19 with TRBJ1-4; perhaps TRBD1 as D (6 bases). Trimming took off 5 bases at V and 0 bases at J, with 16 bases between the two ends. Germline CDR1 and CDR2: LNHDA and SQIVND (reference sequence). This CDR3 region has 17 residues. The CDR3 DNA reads TGTGCCAGTAGTCGAACAGGGTTTTTTACAACTAATGAAAAACTGTTTTTT. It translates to CASSRTGFFTTNEKLFF.

The CDR3: CASSFLGTGNYEQYF. The DNA for the CDR3 is TGTGCCAGCAGCTTTTTGGGGACAGGCAACTACGAGCAGTACTTC. The rearrangement joins TRBV7-9 to TRBJ2-7; 8 positions agree with TRBD1. The V gene end was trimmed by 3 bases and the J gene end by 3 bases; junction bases not matched to a gene: 7. Germline loops: CDR1 SEHNR, CDR2 FQNEAQ (reference sequence). This CDR3 has 15 amino acids.

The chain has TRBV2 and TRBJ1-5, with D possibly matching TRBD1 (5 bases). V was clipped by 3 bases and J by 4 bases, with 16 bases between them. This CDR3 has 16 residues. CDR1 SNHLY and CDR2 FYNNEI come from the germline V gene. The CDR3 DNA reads TGTGCCAGCAGTGACGCCCGGACGACAGATAATCAGCCCCAGCATTTT. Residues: CASSDARTTDNQPQHF.

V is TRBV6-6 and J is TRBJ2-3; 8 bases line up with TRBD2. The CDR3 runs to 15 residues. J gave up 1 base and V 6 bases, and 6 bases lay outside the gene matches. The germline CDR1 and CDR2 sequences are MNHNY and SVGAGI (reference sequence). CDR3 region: CASSSRRGGTDTQYF. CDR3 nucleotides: TGTGCCAGCAGCTCAAGGCGGGGGGGCACAGATACGCAGTATTTT.

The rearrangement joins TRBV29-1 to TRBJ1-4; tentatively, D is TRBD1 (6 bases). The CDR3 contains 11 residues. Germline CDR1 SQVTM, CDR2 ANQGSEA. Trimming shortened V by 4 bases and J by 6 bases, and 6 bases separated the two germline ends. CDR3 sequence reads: CSVGTDEKLFF. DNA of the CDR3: TGCAGCGTTGGGACAGATGAAAAACTGTTTTTT.

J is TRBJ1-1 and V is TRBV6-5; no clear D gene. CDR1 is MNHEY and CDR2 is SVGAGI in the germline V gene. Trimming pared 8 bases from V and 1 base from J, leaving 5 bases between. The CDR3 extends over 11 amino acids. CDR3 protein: CASSGNTEAFF. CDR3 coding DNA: TGTGCCAGCTCCGGGAACACTGAAGCTTTCTTT.

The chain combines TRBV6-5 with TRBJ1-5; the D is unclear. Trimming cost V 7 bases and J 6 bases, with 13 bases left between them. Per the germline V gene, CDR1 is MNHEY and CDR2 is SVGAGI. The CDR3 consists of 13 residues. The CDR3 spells CASMGGFGQPQHF. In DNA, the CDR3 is TGTGCCAGCATGGGAGGGTTCGGTCAGCCCCAGCATTTT.

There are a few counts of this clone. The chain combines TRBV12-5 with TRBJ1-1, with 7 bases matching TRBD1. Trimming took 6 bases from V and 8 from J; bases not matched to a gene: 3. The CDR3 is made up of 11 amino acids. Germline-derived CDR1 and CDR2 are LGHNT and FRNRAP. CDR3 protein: CASGPDREAFF. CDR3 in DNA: TGTGCTAGTGGACCGGACAGGGAAGCTTTCTTT.

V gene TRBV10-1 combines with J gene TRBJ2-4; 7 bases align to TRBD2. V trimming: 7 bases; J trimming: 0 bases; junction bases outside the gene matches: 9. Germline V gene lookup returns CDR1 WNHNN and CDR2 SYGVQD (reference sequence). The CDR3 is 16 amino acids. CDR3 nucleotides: TGCGCCAGCATCTTTCGGGGGAGGGGAGCCAAAAACATTCAGTACTTC. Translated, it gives CASIFRGRGAKNIQYF.

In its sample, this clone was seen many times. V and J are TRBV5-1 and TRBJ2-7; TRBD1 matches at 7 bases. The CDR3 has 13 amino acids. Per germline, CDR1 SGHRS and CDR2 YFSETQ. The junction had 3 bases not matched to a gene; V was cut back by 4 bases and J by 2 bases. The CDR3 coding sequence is TGCGCCAGCAGCGAGGACAGGCCCTACGAGCAGTACTTC. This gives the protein CASSEDRPYEQYF.